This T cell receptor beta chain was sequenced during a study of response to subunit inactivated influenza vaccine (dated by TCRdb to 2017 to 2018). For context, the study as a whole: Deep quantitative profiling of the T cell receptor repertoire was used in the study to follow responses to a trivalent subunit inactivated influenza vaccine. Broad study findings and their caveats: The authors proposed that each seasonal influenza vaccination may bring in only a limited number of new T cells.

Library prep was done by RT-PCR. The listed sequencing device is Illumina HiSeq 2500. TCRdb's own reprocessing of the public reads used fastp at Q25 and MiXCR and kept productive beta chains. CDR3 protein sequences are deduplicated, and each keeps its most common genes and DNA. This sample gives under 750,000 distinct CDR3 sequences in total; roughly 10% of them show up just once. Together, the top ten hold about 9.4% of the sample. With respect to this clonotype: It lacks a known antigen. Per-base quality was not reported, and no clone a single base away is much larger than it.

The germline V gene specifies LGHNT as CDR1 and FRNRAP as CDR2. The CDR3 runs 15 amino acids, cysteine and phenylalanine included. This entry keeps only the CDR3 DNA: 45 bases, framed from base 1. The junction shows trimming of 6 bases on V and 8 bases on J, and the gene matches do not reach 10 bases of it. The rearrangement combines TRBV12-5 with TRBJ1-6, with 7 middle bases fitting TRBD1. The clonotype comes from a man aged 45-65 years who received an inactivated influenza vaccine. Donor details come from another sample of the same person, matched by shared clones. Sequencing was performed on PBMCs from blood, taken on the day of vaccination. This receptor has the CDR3 CASGKTRGPDSPLHF. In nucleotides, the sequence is TGTGCTAGTGGAAAAACGAGGGGGCCGGATTCACCCCTCCACTTT. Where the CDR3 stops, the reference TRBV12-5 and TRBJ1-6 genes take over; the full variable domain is DARVTQTPRHKVTEMGQEVTMRCQPILGHNTVFWYRQTMMQGLELLAYFRNRAPLDDSGMPKDRFSAEMPDATLATLKIQPSEPRDSAVYFCASGKTRGPDSPLHFGNGTRLTVT.